This T cell receptor (beta chain) was captured by sequencing in a study of T cell repertoires in cytomegalovirus infection. Turning to the study itself: It was recently identified HLA-C-restricted and well-studied HLA-B-restricted CMV epitopes that the study used. It can be stated that public TCR beta signatures indicated CMV infection as well as a matching HLA type.

This CDR3 is 13 amino acids long. Germline-derived CDR1 and CDR2 are SGHAT and FQNNGV. Trimming cost V 4 bases and J 9 bases, with 13 bases left between them. TCRdb re-called the reads with MiXCR, one entry per CDR3 protein. The sample consists of around 430,000 distinct CDR3 sequences, 42% of them appearing once. Concerning this clonotype: The antigen is not known.

Whole-study results and caveats: The cumulative frequency of public TCR beta families distinguished individuals who carried CMV together with the relevant HLA. Predominance within the ex vivo response was attributable to HLA-C-restricted CMV-specific TCR beta clonotypes.

V usage is TRBV11-2 and J usage is TRBJ2-1, with unresolved D. The TCR comes from a human donor in good health (CMV status not recorded). Some clones in this sample may be carry-over from other donors' samples. Sequenced material: cultured PBMCs, taken from culture after CMV antigen stimulation. Here the CDR3 DNA reads TGTGCCAGCAGCTACCAAAAAGTGTTTGAGCAGTTCTTC. Amino acid sequence: CASSYQKVFEQFF.